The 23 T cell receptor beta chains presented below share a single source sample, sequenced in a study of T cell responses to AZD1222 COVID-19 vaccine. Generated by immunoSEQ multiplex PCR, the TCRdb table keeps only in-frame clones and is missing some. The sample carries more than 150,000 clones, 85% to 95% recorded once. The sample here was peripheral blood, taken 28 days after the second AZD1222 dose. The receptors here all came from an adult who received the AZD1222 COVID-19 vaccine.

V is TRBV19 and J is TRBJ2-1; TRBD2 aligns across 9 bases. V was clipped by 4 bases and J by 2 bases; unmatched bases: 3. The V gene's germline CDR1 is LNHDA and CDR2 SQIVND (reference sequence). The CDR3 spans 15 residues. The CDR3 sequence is CASSTASGAYNEQFF. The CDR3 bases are TGTGCCAGTAGTACTGCTAGCGGGGCCTACAATGAGCAGTTCTTC.

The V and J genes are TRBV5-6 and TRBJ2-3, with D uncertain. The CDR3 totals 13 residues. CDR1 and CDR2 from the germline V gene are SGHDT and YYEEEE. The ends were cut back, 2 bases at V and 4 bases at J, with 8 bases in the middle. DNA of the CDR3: TGTGCCAGCAGCTTTGAGGCCGCAGATACGCAGTATTTT. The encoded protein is CASSFEAADTQYF.

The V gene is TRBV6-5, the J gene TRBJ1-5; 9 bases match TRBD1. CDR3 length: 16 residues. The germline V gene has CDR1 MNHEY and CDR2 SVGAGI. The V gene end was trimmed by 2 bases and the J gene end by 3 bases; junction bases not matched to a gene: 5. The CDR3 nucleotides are TGTGCCAGCAGTTACAGGACAGGGGACATCAATCAGCCCCAGCATTTT. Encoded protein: CASSYRTGDINQPQHF.

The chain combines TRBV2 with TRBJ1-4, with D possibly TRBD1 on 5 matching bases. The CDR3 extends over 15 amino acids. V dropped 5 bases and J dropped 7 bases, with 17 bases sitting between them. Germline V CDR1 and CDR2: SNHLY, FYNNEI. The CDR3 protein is CASSRRAAGGEKLFF. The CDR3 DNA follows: TGTGCCAGCAGTCGAAGGGCAGCGGGGGGTGAAAAACTGTTTTTT. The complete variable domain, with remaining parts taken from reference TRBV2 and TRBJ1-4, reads EPEVTQTPSHQVTQMGQEVILRCVPISNHLYFYWYRQILGQKVEFLVSFYNNEISEKSEIFDDQFSVERPDGSNFTLKIRSTKLEDSAMYFCASSRRAAGGEKLFFGSGTQLSVL.

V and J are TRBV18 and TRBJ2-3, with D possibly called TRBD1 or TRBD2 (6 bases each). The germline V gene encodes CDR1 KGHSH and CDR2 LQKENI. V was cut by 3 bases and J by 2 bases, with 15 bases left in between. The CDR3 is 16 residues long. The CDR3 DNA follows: TGTGCCAGCTCACCTAAATCGGGGGCCCCCACAGATACGCAGTATTTT. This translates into CASSPKSGAPTDTQYF. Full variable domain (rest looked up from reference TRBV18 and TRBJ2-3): NAGVMQNPRHLVRRRGQEARLRCSPMKGHSHVYWYRQLPEEGLKFMVYLQKENIIDESGMPKERFSAEFPKEGPSILRIQQVVRGDSAAYFCASSPKSGAPTDTQYFGPGTRLTVL.

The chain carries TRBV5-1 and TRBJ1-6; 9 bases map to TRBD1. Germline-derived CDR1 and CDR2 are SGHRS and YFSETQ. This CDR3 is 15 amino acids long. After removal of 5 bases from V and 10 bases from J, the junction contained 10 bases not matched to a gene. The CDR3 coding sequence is TGCGCCAGCAGTGTGGGACAGGGTATAACATCACCCCTCCACTTT. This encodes CASSVGQGITSPLHF. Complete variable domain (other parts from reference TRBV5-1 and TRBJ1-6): KAGVTQTPRYLIKTRGQQVTLSCSPISGHRSVSWYQQTPGQGLQFLFEYFSETQRNKGNFPGRFSGRQFSNSRSEMNVSTLELGDSALYLCASSVGQGITSPLHFGNGTRLTVT.

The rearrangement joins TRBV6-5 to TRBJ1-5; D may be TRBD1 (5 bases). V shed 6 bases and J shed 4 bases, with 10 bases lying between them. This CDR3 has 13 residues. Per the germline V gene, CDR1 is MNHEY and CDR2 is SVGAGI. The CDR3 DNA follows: TGTGCCAGCAGAGGGGACTGGAATCAGCCCCAGCATTTT. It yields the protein CASRGDWNQPQHF.

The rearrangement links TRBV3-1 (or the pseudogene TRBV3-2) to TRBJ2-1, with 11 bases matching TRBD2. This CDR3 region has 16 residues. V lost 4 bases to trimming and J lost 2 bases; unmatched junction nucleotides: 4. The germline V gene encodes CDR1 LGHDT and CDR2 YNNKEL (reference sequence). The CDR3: CASSRLAGGPYNEQFF. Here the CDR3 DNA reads TGTGCCAGCAGCCGGTTAGCGGGGGGGCCCTACAATGAGCAGTTCTTC.

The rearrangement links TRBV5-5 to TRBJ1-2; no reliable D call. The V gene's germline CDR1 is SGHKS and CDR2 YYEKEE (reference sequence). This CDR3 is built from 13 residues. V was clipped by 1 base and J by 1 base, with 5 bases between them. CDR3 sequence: CASSLRSNYGYTF. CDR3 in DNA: TGTGCCAGCAGCTTGAGGAGTAACTATGGCTACACCTTC.

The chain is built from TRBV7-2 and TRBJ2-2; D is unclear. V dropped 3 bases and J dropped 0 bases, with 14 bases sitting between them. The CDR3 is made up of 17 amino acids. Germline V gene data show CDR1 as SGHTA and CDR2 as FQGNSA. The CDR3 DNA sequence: TGTGCCAGCAGCTTTCCCCCACGAAGGCCGAACACCGGGGAGCTGTTTTTT. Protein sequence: CASSFPPRRPNTGELFF.

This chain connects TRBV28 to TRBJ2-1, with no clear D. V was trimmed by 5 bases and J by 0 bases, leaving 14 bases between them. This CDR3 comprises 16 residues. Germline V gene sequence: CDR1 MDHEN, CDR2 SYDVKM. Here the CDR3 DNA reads TGTGCCAGCAGTCTCTCGACTGCAAGCTCCTACAATGAGCAGTTCTTC. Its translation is CASSLSTASSYNEQFF.

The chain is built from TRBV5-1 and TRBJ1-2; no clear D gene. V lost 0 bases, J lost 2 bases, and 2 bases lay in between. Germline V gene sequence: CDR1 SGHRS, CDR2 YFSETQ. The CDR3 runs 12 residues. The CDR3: CASSLENYGYTF. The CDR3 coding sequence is TGCGCCAGCAGCTTGGAGAACTATGGCTACACCTTC.

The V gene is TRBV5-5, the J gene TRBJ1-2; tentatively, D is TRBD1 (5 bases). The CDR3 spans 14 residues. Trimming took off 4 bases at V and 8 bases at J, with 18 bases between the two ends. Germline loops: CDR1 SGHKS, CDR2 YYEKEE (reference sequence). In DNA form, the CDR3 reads TGTGCCAGCAGCACCCGTGGGGGTAGTAGCGGCTACACCTTC. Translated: CASSTRGGSSGYTF.

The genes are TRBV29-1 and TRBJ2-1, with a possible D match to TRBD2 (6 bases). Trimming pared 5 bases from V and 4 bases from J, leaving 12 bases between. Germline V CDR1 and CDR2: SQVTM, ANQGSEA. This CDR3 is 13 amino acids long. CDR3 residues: CSVLGLDYNEQFF. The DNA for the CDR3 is TGCAGCGTTCTGGGACTGGATTACAATGAGCAGTTCTTC.

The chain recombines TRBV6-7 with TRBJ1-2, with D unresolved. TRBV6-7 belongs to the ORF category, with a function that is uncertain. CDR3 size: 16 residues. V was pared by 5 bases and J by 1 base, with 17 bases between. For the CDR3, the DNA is TGTGCCAGCAGTCCCCGTTGCCTAACCTATAACTATGGCTACACCTTC. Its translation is CASSPRCLTYNYGYTF.

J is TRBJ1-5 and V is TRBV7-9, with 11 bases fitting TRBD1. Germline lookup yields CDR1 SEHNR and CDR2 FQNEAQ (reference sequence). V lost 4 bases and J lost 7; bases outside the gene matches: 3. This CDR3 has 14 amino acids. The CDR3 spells CASSWDRGSQPQHF. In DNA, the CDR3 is TGTGCCAGCAGCTGGGACAGGGGGTCCCAGCCCCAGCATTTT.

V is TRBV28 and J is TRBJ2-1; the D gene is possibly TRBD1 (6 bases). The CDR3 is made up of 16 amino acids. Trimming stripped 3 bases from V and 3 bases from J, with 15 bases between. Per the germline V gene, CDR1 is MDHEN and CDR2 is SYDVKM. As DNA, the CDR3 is TGTGCCAGCAGTTTGCAGGGGCTCGCCCTCTACAATGAGCAGTTCTTC. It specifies CASSLQGLALYNEQFF.

The CDR3 DNA follows: TGTGCCAGCAGCTTAGATTTCGTGTCAGCAGAGACCCAGTACTTC. Protein sequence: CASSLDFVSAETQYF. J is TRBJ2-5 and V is TRBV11-3; no definite D call. The CDR3 consists of 15 residues. V lost 0 bases, J lost 4 bases, and 12 bases lay in between. The germline gives CDR1 SGHNT, CDR2 YENEEA.

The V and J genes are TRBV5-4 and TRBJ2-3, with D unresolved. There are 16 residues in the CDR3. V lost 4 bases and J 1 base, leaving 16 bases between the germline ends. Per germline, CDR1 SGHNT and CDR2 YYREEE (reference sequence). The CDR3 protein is CASSHPERFGTDTQYF. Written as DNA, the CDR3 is TGTGCCAGCAGCCATCCCGAGAGGTTCGGCACAGATACGCAGTATTTT.

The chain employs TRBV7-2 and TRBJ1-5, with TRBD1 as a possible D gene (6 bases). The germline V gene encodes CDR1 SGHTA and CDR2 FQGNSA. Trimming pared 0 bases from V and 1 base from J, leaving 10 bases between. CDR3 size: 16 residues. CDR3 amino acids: CASSLAGGWSNQPQHF. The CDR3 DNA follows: TGTGCCAGCAGCTTAGCAGGGGGTTGGAGCAATCAGCCCCAGCATTTT.

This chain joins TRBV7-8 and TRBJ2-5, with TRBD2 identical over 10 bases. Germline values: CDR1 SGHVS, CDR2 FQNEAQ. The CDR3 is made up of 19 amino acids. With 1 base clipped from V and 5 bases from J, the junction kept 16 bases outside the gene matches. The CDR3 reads CASSLERLAGARPGETQYF. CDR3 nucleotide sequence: TGTGCCAGCAGCTTAGAACGCCTAGCGGGAGCCCGACCGGGGGAGACCCAGTACTTC. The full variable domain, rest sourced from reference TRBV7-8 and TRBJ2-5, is GAGVSQSPRYKVAKRGQDVALRCDPISGHVSLFWYQQALGQGPEFLTYFQNEAQLDKSGLPSDRFFAERPEGSVSTLKIQRTQQEDSAVYLCASSLERLAGARPGETQYFGPGTRLLVL.

CDR3 sequence: CASSQPASGAIAKNIQYF. The CDR3 DNA reads TGCGCCAGCAGCCAACCCGCTAGCGGGGCGATAGCCAAAAACATTCAGTACTTC. The chain uses TRBV4-1 and TRBJ2-4; 9 bases are a match to TRBD2. The CDR3 consists of 18 residues. CDR1 is MGHRA and CDR2 is YSYEKL in the germline V gene. J was trimmed by 0 bases and V by 2 bases; bases with no gene match: 8.

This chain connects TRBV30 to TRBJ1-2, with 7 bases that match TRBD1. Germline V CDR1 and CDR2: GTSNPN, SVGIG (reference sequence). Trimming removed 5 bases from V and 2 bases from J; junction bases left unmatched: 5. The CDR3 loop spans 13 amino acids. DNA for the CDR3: TGTGCCTGGTCCACAGGGGAGAACTATGGCTACACCTTC. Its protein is CAWSTGENYGYTF.